This T cell receptor beta chain was observed in a study of T cells after yellow fever vaccination. The wider study: For low cell numbers, libraries were made with SMART-Seq v4 Ultra Low Input.

As for this clonotype: Its antigen remains unknown.

V was shortened by 3 bases and J by 4 bases, with 12 bases between the two germline ends. The length of the CDR3 is 14 residues. For TCR, cDNA came from 5'RACE template switching, which added a universal primer site and UMIs. MiXCR, applied by TCRdb to the 5' RACE reads, yields one record per CDR3 protein. The repertoire holds fewer than 650,000 distinct CDR3 sequences, less than 25% seen once, with roughly a sixth in the top ten. Study findings and constraints: A secondary response was less intense yet reached its peak sooner, at day 5 versus 15. Post-booster repertoires again held most primary-vaccination clones (just under 97% CD4, about 90% CD8).

This specimen was PBMCs, taken about 21 days after the first yellow fever vaccination. This receptor was identified in a man between 18 and 35 years old who received the YFV17D yellow fever vaccine. V and J are TRBV12-3 or TRBV12-4 and TRBJ2-5, with D perhaps being TRBD1 or TRBD2 (5 bases each). CDR3 DNA sequence: TGTGCCAGCAGTTTCGACGGGACCCCAGAGACCCAGTACTTC. Protein sequence: CASSFDGTPETQYF.